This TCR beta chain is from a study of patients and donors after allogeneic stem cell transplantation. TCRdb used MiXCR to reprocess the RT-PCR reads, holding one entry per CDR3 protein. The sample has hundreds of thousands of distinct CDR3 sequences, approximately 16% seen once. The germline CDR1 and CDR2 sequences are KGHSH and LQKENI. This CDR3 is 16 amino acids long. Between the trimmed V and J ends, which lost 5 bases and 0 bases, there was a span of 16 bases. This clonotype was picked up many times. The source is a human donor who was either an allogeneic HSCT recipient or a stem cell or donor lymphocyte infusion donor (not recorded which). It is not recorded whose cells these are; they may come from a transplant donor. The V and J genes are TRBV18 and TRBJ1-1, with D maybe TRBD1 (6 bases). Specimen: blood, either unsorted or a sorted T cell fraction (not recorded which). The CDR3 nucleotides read TGTGCCAGCTCATACACCAGGGGAGTGGTGAACACTGAAGCTTTCTTT. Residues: CASSYTRGVVNTEAFF.